The source of this T cell receptor (beta chain) is a study of CD8+ T cells in alopecia areata. Overall study results and limits: Lesional scalp, notably in alopecia totalis/universalis, had clonality above that of normal scalp.

PBMCs provided sorted CD4+ and CD8+ T cells. CDR1 and CDR2 (germline): SNHLY, FYNNEI. The CDR3 sequence is 15 residues long. Trimming took off 6 bases at V and 3 bases at J, with 18 bases between the two ends. Turning to this clone: Its target is not known.

RNA was extracted and reverse transcribed into cDNA as the sequencing template. Measured with immunoSEQ multiplex PCR; TCRdb has only the in-frame clones, and not every one. The data contain roughly 25,000 clones, 52% of them singletons. This rearrangement joins TRBV2 to TRBJ2-7, with D possibly TRBD2 on 6 matching bases. The sequence derives from a human donor with alopecia areata. The sequenced sample consisted of NKG2D-high CD8+ T cells sorted from blood. CDR3 nucleotide sequence: TGTGCCAGCAGAAAAGGAAGTGGGGGGAACTACGAGCAGTACTTC. Its protein is CASRKGSGGNYEQYF.